The 5 T cell receptor beta chains given below trace back to one sample, sequenced in a study of Graves' ophthalmopathy and Graves' hyperthyroidism. Transcripts of RNA were the source for amplifying TCR beta CDR3 regions. The library came from an HTBI-primed first-round RT-PCR and a second-round multiplex PCR. Each CDR3 protein is one row after TCRdb ran MiXCR on the multiplex PCR reads. The sample lists around 1.1 million distinct CDR3 sequences; about two fifths were seen once. The material sequenced was peripheral blood or thyroid tissue (not recorded which). The receptor source for this set is an adult man with Graves' hyperthyroidism.

This clonotype has at least ten counts. The chain recombines TRBV12-3 or TRBV12-4 with TRBJ1-5; D possibly corresponds to TRBD1 (5 bases). The CDR3 extends over 15 amino acids. Trimming shortened V by 5 bases and J by 3 bases, and 14 bases separated the two germline ends. DNA for the CDR3: TGTGCCAGCAGTCAAGACGGACAAGTCAATCAGCCCCAGCATTTT. This gives the protein CASSQDGQVNQPQHF.

The chain couples TRBV6-1 to TRBJ1-6; tentative D call: TRBD1 (5 bases). The CDR3 loop spans 17 amino acids. V shed 9 bases and J shed 2 bases, with 20 bases lying between them. Per germline, CDR1 MNHNS and CDR2 SASEGT. Written as DNA, the CDR3 is TGTGCCAGTCAGGGAAGGTTAGACAGCGCCTATAATTCACCCCTCCACTTT. As protein: CASQGRLDSAYNSPLHF.

The V call is TRBV7-8, the J call TRBJ1-5; possibly TRBD1 for D (5 bases). The CDR3 spans 12 residues. V was shortened by 7 bases and J by 5 bases, with 9 bases between the two germline ends. In germline, CDR1 is SGHVS, CDR2 FQNEAQ. CDR3 sequence reads: CASIEGYQPQHF. DNA of the CDR3: TGTGCCAGCATCGAGGGGTATCAGCCCCAGCATTTT.

This chain joins TRBV11-2 and TRBJ1-1, with 8 bases fitting TRBD1. V shed 4 bases and J 5 bases; nucleotides not matched to a gene: 9. Germline-derived CDR1 and CDR2 are SGHAT and FQNNGV. The CDR3 covers 15 residues. DNA for the CDR3: TGTGCCAGCAGCTCCCTTCGCAGGGGGCCTACTGAAGCTTTCTTT. Encoded protein: CASSSLRRGPTEAFF.

This clonotype was counted many times. The V call is TRBV6-6, the J call TRBJ1-4; D call uncertain. V was trimmed by 7 bases and J by 10 bases, leaving 19 bases between them. Germline CDR1 and CDR2: MNHNY and SVGAGI (reference sequence). The CDR3 is made up of 14 amino acids. The CDR3 sequence is CASTYTASGGKLFF. CDR3 bases: TGTGCCAGCACCTACACGGCGTCAGGCGGAAAACTGTTTTTT.